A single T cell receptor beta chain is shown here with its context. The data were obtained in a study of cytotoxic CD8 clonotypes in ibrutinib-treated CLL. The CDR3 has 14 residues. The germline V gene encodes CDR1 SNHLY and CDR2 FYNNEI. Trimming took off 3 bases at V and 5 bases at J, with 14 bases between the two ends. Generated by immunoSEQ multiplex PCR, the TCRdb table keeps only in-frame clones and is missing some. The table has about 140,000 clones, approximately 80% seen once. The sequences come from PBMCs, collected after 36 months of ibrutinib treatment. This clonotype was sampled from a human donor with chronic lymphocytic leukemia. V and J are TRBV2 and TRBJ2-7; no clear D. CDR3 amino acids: CASSDYDGGDEQYF. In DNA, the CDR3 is TGTGCCAGCAGTGATTATGACGGCGGAGACGAGCAGTACTTC. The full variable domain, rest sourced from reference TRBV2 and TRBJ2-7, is EPEVTQTPSHQVTQMGQEVILRCVPISNHLYFYWYRQILGQKVEFLVSFYNNEISEKSEIFDDQFSVERPDGSNFTLKIRSTKLEDSAMYFCASSDYDGGDEQYFGPGTRLTVT.